This record looks at one T cell receptor beta chain sequence and its context. Its cognate antigen has yet to be identified. The sample holds no much larger clone one base away, and base qualities are not on file. The data derive from a study of blood T cell repertoires in COVID-19 (dated by TCRdb to the early 2020s). With regard to the full study: ImmuneRACE Cohort 3 recovered participants were defined by two consecutive negative NP/OP PCR tests, healthcare professional clearance, or symptom resolution. The collaborator samples originated in the United States, Italy and Spain and spanned the acute and convalescent phases of COVID-19. The material from the prospective study consisted of cDNA or gDNA derived from T cells, B-cell-depleted T cells, or PBMCs. Subjects who had been exposed to COVID-19, were actively infected with it, or had recovered from it provided the deeply sampled blood TCRbeta repertoires that made up the dataset. The repertoires were released in a freely available public database meant as a resource for research on the immune response to SARS-CoV-2. Samples came from the ongoing ImmuneRACE study (first 160 participants) plus 1,254 subjects from 6 global collaborators. Nearly every sample came with metadata listing a de-identified subject ID, COVID-19 status, age in years and sex. Where available, HLA class I and class II types were taken from metadata supplied by the sample provider and were not determined by assay-based typing.

TCRbeta CDR3 regions were amplified from genomic DNA using the immunoSEQ Assay, a bias-controlled multiplex PCR. On the authors' methods: Nucleated cell counts per sample were estimated from amplification of reference gene primers within the assay. Sequence reads were collapsed and filtered to measure the absolute abundance of every unique TCRbeta CDR3 rearrangement. For each sample, productive Simpson clonality was calculated as the square root of Simpson's diversity index across productive rearrangements. TCRdb limited this immuneACCESS table to in-frame rearrangements with V and J called. A share of clones is missing; checked studies link under half to unresolved V genes, and the rest is unexplained. The V and J calls and clone size were taken over from that table, and D and trimming were inferred from the DNA. This sample gives about 170,000 clones in total; approximately 79% of them show up just once. The top ten clones comprise around 17% of the sample.

Overall results and qualifications from the work: Clinical and demographic metadata were provided uncurated, with the amount varying by source and participant.

The V end gives up 3 bases and the J end 8 bases, leaving 6 bases in the junction not matched to a gene. From the germline V gene (reference sequence), CDR1 is LGHDT and CDR2 is YNNKEL. The CDR3 runs 14 residues from the cysteine to the phenylalanine. Of all the DNA, just the CDR3 is kept, 42 bases in frame from base 1. Participants in the prospective study were enrolled through a virtual design, were aged about 18 to 100 years, and lived in 24 United States geographic areas. In the prospective study, cohorts were assigned on the basis of participant-reported clinical history obtained from a screening survey and a study questionnaire. In the prospective study, mobile phlebotomists collected whole blood, serum and a nasopharyngeal or oropharyngeal swab from each participant. Over a 2-month period, participants in the prospective study had the option of providing additional blood draws and questionnaires. Blood samples from the prospective study were shipped frozen or at room temperature prior to DNA extraction.

Sequencing used PBMCs or T cells enriched from blood (not recorded which). This TCR was recovered from a woman in her seventies in a cohort exposed to, infected with or recovered from COVID-19 (not recorded which). The chain is assembled from TRBV3-1 (or the pseudogene TRBV3-2) and TRBJ2-1; TRBD1 aligns with 8 central bases. The CDR3 region reads CASSHHDRGHEQFF. In nucleotides, the sequence is TGTGCCAGCAGCCATCACGACAGGGGCCATGAGCAGTTCTTC.